The table lists the clone carrying this T cell receptor (beta chain) with many counts. Its antigen is still unknown. Using its own MiXCR run on the 5' RACE reads, TCRdb lists one record per CDR3 protein. The sample yields roughly 200,000 distinct CDR3 sequences, around 8.1% seen once. The data belong to a study of identical twins. Study results and limitations: Excess twin sharing in beta out-of-frame sequences was weaker. Insertions ran lower in abundant cord blood beta clonotypes, though not in memory repertoires.

These data also featured in a second study, about yellow fever vaccine responses in identical twins.

Sequenced: memory (CD45RO+) T cells sorted from blood. This sequence originates from a woman in her late teens or twenties in good health.

This CDR3 is CASSGTRASTDTQYF. For the CDR3, the DNA is TGTGCCAGCAGTGGCACACGAGCCAGCACAGATACGCAGTATTTT. The gene calls are TRBV6-1 and TRBJ2-3; the D is unclear. The germline CDR1 and CDR2 sequences are MNHNS and SASEGT. Between the trimmed V and J ends, which lost 4 bases and 0 bases, there was a span of 11 bases. This CDR3 is built from 15 residues.